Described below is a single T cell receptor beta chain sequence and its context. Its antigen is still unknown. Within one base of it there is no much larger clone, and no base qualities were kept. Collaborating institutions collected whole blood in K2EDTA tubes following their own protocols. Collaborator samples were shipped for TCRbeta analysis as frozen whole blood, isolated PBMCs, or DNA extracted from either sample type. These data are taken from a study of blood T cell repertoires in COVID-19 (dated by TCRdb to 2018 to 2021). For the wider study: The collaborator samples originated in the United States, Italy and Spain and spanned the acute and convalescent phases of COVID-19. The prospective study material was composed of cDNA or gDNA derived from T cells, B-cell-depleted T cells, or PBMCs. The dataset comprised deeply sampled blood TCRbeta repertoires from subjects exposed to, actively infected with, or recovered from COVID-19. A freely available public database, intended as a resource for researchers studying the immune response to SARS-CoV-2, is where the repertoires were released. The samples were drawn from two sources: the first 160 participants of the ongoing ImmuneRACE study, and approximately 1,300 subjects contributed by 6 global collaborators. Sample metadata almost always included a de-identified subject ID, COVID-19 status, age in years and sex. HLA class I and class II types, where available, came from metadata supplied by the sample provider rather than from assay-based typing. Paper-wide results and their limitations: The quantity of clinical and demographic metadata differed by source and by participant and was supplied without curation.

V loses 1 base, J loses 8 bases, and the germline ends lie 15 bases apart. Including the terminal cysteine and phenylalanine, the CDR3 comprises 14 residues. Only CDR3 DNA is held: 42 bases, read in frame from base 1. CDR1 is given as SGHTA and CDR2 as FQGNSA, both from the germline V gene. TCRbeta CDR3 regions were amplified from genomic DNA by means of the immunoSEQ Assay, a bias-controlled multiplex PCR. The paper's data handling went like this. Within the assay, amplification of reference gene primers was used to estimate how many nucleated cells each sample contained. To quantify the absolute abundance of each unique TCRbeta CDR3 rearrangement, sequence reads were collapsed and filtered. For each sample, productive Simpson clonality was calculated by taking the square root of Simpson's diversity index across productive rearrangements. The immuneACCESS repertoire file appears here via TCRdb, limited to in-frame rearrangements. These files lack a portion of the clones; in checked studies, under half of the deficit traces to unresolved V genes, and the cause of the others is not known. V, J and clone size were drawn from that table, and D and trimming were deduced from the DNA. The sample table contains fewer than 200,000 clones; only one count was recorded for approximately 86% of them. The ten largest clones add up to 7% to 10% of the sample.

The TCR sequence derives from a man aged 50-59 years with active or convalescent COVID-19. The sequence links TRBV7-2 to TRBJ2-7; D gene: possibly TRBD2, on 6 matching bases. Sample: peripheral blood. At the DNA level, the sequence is TGTGCCAGCAGCTTAGGGCGCGGGGAGTTCAAGCAGTACTTC. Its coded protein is CASSLGRGEFKQYF.